This entry lists 29 T cell receptor beta chains sequenced from one sample in a study of blood T cell repertoires in COVID-19. Sequencing used immunoSEQ multiplex PCR; TCRdb keeps in-frame clones, though not all of them. The sample lists some 250,000 clones; about 88% were seen once. Sequenced input: peripheral blood. The receptor source for this set is a woman between 40 and 50 years old who had recovered from COVID-19.

A remark on this clone: Different DNA sequences within this sample yield the same CDR3. In nucleotides, the CDR3 is TGTGCCAGCAGCCCGGGCACTGAAGCTTTCTTT. This gives the protein CASSPGTEAFF. The V call is TRBV3-1 (or the pseudogene TRBV3-2), the J call TRBJ1-1, with D uncertain. V lost 4 bases and J 4 bases, leaving 4 bases between the germline ends. Germline V gene sequence: CDR1 LGHDT, CDR2 YNNKEL (reference sequence). This CDR3 has 11 residues.

This clone appeared once. The chain joins TRBV6-5 to TRBJ1-5, with D uncertain. This CDR3 region has 13 residues. The germline gives CDR1 MNHEY, CDR2 SVGAGI. V was clipped by 2 bases and J by 9 bases, with 11 bases between them. The CDR3 region has the DNA TGTGCCAGCAGTTACCGAGATCGGGGGCCCCAGCATTTT. Protein: CASSYRDRGPQHF.

The rearrangement links TRBV24-1 to TRBJ1-5, with D possibly matching TRBD1 (6 bases). Trimming removed 4 bases from V and 2 bases from J, with 17 bases in between. The CDR3 is made up of 17 amino acids. Germline V gene sequence: CDR1 KGHDR, CDR2 SFDVKD. The CDR3 protein is CATSDVGGLMGNQPQHF. CDR3 DNA sequence: TGTGCCACCAGTGACGTGGGGGGGCTGATGGGCAATCAGCCCCAGCATTTT.

The chain has TRBV24-1 and TRBJ2-3, with a possible D match to TRBD2 (6 bases). From germline, CDR1 is KGHDR and CDR2 SFDVKD. This CDR3 contains 20 residues. Trimming left V 0 bases short and J 0 bases short, with 21 bases between. Here the CDR3 reads CATSDLWWGVRSPSTDTQYF. The DNA of the CDR3 is TGTGCCACCAGTGATTTGTGGTGGGGGGTCCGGAGTCCTAGCACAGATACGCAGTATTTT.

This chain joins TRBV13 and TRBJ1-2; 8 bases map to TRBD1. This CDR3 spans 14 amino acids. The trim removed 5 bases at V and 3 bases at J, leaving 5 bases unmatched. CDR1 is PRHDT and CDR2 is FYEKMQ in the germline V gene (reference sequence). The DNA of the CDR3 is TGTGCCAGCAGCCCCCCGACAGGGGACTATGGCTACACCTTC. Protein: CASSPPTGDYGYTF.

J is TRBJ2-5 and V is TRBV9; 7 positions agree with TRBD2. Germline CDR1 and CDR2: SGDLS and YYNGEE. The V and J ends lost 0 bases and 5 bases, in that order; junction bases with no gene match: 7. The CDR3 runs 15 residues. CDR3 DNA sequence: TGTGCCAGCAGCGTAGGGGGCGGGAGCGGGGAGACCCAGTACTTC. Translated: CASSVGGGSGETQYF.

The J gene is TRBJ2-3, the V gene TRBV12-5; D is unclear. Germline CDR1 and CDR2: LGHNT and FRNRAP. V was pared by 3 bases and J by 2 bases, with 3 bases between. This CDR3 is built from 12 residues. CDR3 DNA sequence: TGTGCTAGTGGTTTCAACACAGATACGCAGTATTTT. This codes for CASGFNTDTQYF.

This rearrangement joins TRBV7-9 to TRBJ1-1, with D possibly TRBD1 on 6 matching bases. Germline lookup yields CDR1 SEHNR and CDR2 FQNEAQ (reference sequence). The CDR3 spans 15 residues. V was pared by 4 bases and J by 2 bases, with 14 bases between. The CDR3: CASSSGQSHNTEAFF. As DNA, the CDR3 is TGTGCCAGCAGCTCCGGACAGTCGCATAACACTGAAGCTTTCTTT. Combining the CDR3 with reference TRBV7-9 and TRBJ1-1 gives the whole variable domain DTGVSQNPRHKITKRGQNVTFRCDPISEHNRLYWYRQTLGQGPEFLTYFQNEAQLEKSRLLSDRFSAERPKGSFSTLEIQRTEQGDSAMYLCASSSGQSHNTEAFFGQGTRLTVV.

The chain couples TRBV6-4 to TRBJ2-1, with 11 bases that match TRBD1. This CDR3 is built from 15 residues. From germline, CDR1 is MRHNA and CDR2 SNTAGT. Unmatched junction bases numbered 9, after V lost 7 bases and J lost 7 bases. This chain's CDR3 is CASTPGQGAGNEQFF. The CDR3 nucleotides are TGTGCCAGCACCCCTGGACAGGGGGCGGGAAATGAGCAGTTCTTC.

This clone was picked up one time. The chain recombines TRBV5-5 with TRBJ2-1; 7 bases are a match to TRBD1. The germline gives CDR1 SGHKS, CDR2 YYEKEE (reference sequence). The trim removed 2 bases at V and 4 bases at J, leaving 6 bases unmatched. This CDR3 has 15 residues. The CDR3 bases are TGTGCCAGCAGCTTCCACAGGGGAACGTACAATGAGCAGTTCTTC. Protein sequence: CASSFHRGTYNEQFF.

The chain joins TRBV7-3 to TRBJ2-7, with a possible D match to TRBD1 (5 bases). The germline V and J ends were trimmed by 4 bases and 5 bases, with 12 bases remaining between them. Germline V gene data show CDR1 as SGHTA and CDR2 as FQGTGA. The CDR3 totals 13 residues. The CDR3 here is CASSSQGFHEQYF. The CDR3 DNA reads TGTGCCAGCAGCTCCCAGGGCTTCCACGAGCAGTACTTC.

The chain carries TRBV27 and TRBJ2-1, with D maybe TRBD1 (6 bases). The germline V gene encodes CDR1 MNHEY and CDR2 SMNVEV (reference sequence). The CDR3 has 15 amino acids. The V gene lost 5 bases and the J gene lost 4 bases, with 15 bases spanning the gap. CDR3 bases: TGTGCCAGCAGTCCCAAGGGGGTGGGATACAATGAGCAGTTCTTC. Its protein product is CASSPKGVGYNEQFF.

CDR3 residues: CASSPRGQGTDTQYF. CDR3 bases: TGTGCCAGCAGTCCCCGGGGACAGGGTACAGATACGCAGTATTTT. This sequence joins TRBV2 and TRBJ2-3; TRBD1 matches 9 bases. This CDR3 has 15 residues. Germline values: CDR1 SNHLY, CDR2 FYNNEI. Trimming cost V 5 bases and J 3 bases; bases outside gene matches: 6.

The V gene is TRBV9, the J gene TRBJ1-1; D is uncertain. Germline CDR1 SGDLS, CDR2 YYNGEE. The V gene lost 0 bases and the J gene lost 1 base, with 10 bases spanning the gap. CDR3 size: 15 residues. The CDR3, as DNA: TGTGCCAGCAGCGTAGATGGCCGGGGGAACACTGAAGCTTTCTTT. Protein sequence: CASSVDGRGNTEAFF.

The V gene is TRBV10-3, the J gene TRBJ2-5; TRBD2 aligns across 9 bases. Germline lookup yields CDR1 ENHRY and CDR2 SYGVKD. The V gene end was trimmed by 5 bases and the J gene end by 2 bases; junction bases not matched to a gene: 6. CDR3 length: 15 residues. CDR3 in DNA: TGTGCCATCAGTCGGGTAGCGGGAGAGCAAGAGACCCAGTACTTC. Amino acid sequence: CAISRVAGEQETQYF.

V usage is TRBV6-2 or TRBV6-3 and J usage is TRBJ2-7; no clear D. CDR3 length: 15 amino acids. Per germline, CDR1 MNHEY and CDR2 SVGEGT. The V gene lost 0 bases and the J gene lost 4 bases, with 13 bases spanning the gap. This CDR3 reads CASSYSRSLRYEQYV. DNA of the CDR3: TGTGCCAGCAGTTACTCGAGGTCCCTTAGGTACGAGCAGTACGTC.

The chain couples TRBV6-5 to TRBJ2-2; a weak D match, TRBD2 (5 bases). Germline V lookup: CDR1 MNHEY, CDR2 SVGAGI. The CDR3 totals 15 residues. The V end was cut by 4 bases, the J end by 6 bases, with 15 bases between. Written as DNA, the CDR3 is TGTGCCAGCAGTTCACCGGGCCTCGGGGCCGGGGAGCTGTTTTTT. Protein: CASSSPGLGAGELFF.

CDR3 sequence (DNA): TGTGCCAGCAGCAGGGGACCGGGACAGGGCTACGAGCAGTACTTC. This translates into CASSRGPGQGYEQYF. J is TRBJ2-7 and V is TRBV21-1; the table assigns TRBD1, which was not confirmed against the DNA. TRBV21-1 is recorded as a pseudogene. CDR3 size: 15 residues.

The CDR3 loop reads CASARGLAGGRGETQYF. CDR3 sequence (DNA): TGTGCCAGCGCGAGGGGACTAGCGGGAGGGCGGGGAGAGACCCAGTACTTC. The chain links TRBV5-4 to TRBJ2-5, with 16 bases fitting TRBD2. V was pared by 7 bases and J by 4 bases, with 10 bases of the junction left unmatched. There are 17 residues in the CDR3. The germline CDR1 and CDR2 sequences are SGHNT and YYREEE (reference sequence).

This sequence joins TRBV30 and TRBJ2-5; D perhaps matches TRBD2 (7 bases). The V gene lost 4 bases and the J gene lost 4 bases, with 13 bases spanning the gap. CDR3 length: 13 residues. Looked up from germline, CDR1 is GTSNPN and CDR2 is SVGIG (reference sequence). The CDR3 protein is CAWTVGGAETQYF. The CDR3 nucleotides read TGTGCCTGGACGGTAGGGGGGGCAGAGACCCAGTACTTC.

This rearrangement joins TRBV6-2 or TRBV6-3 to TRBJ2-7; TRBD2 aligns across 11 bases. CDR3 length: 17 amino acids. Germline CDR1 and CDR2: MNHEY and SVGEGT. With 5 bases clipped from V and 0 bases from J, the junction kept 9 bases outside the gene matches. In DNA form, the CDR3 reads TGTGCCAGCAGTCCAAGGCCACTAGCGGGAGACTCCTACGAGCAGTACGTC. It specifies CASSPRPLAGDSYEQYV.

V usage is TRBV14 and J usage is TRBJ2-5, with 7 bases lining up with TRBD2. Looked up from germline, CDR1 is SGHDN and CDR2 is FVKESK. There are 13 residues in the CDR3. Germline trimming cut 3 bases from V and 7 bases from J; bases unmatched to any gene: 5. CDR3 in amino acids: CASSQGTTGTQYF. CDR3 sequence (DNA): TGTGCCAGCAGCCAGGGGACTACGGGGACCCAGTACTTC.

This clone was found once. This rearrangement joins TRBV7-2 to TRBJ1-5; a weak D match, TRBD1 (5 bases). V shed 4 bases and J shed 2 bases, with 12 bases lying between them. There are 15 residues in the CDR3. Germline-derived CDR1 and CDR2 are SGHTA and FQGNSA. The CDR3: CASSSQGWGNQPQHF. The CDR3 nucleotides are TGTGCCAGCAGCTCCCAGGGATGGGGCAATCAGCCCCAGCATTTT.

V usage is TRBV29-1 and J usage is TRBJ1-2; 7 positions agree with TRBD1. Germline lookup yields CDR1 SQVTM and CDR2 ANQGSEA. The CDR3 runs to 11 residues. V lost 6 bases, J lost 7 bases, and 5 bases stayed unmatched. CDR3 DNA sequence: TGCAGCGTACACCACAGGGGTGGCTACACCTTC. Translating it yields CSVHHRGGYTF.

CDR3 sequence reads: CAWSVGDSPYGYTF. CDR3 DNA sequence: TGTGCCTGGAGTGTAGGGGATTCGCCATATGGCTACACCTTC. This chain links TRBV30 with TRBJ1-2; tentatively, D is TRBD1 (5 bases). Per the germline V gene, CDR1 is GTSNPN and CDR2 is SVGIG (reference sequence). This CDR3 has 14 amino acids. Trimming shortened V by 0 bases and J by 5 bases, and 13 bases separated the two germline ends.

J is TRBJ2-7 and V is TRBV15; 9 bases align to TRBD1. Germline V gene sequence: CDR1 LNHNV, CDR2 YYDKDF (reference sequence). Trimming took 3 bases from V and 3 from J; bases not matched to a gene: 6. The CDR3 extends over 15 amino acids. The CDR3 DNA reads as TGTGCCACCAGCAGTAAACCGGGACAGGGCTACGAGCAGTACTTC. Its protein is CATSSKPGQGYEQYF.

This clone came up a few times. Other DNA sequences of this sample code for an identical CDR3. V and J are TRBV12-3 or TRBV12-4 and TRBJ2-7, with TRBD2 as a possible D gene (5 bases). This CDR3 has 13 amino acids. Trimming stripped 2 bases from V and 1 base from J, with 6 bases between. CDR3 amino acids: CASSLSGSYEQYF. CDR3 coding DNA: TGTGCCAGCAGTTTATCGGGGTCCTACGAGCAGTACTTC.

The rearrangement links TRBV29-1 to TRBJ1-2; a weak D match, TRBD1 (5 bases). This CDR3 contains 13 residues. V was clipped by 4 bases and J by 7 bases, with 16 bases between them. Germline values: CDR1 SQVTM, CDR2 ANQGSEA. The CDR3 sequence is CSVGPNRGSGYTF. CDR3 coding DNA: TGCAGCGTTGGCCCTAACCGGGGGAGTGGCTACACCTTC.

This clone came up once. The V call is TRBV7-9, the J call TRBJ2-3; 9 bases agree with TRBD1. The germline CDR1 and CDR2 sequences are SEHNR and FQNEAQ (reference sequence). The CDR3 covers 17 residues. The J segment lost 3 bases and the V segment lost 5 bases, leaving 12 bases of the junction unmatched. Here the CDR3 reads CASSPPKTGGGTDTQYF. The CDR3 DNA sequence: TGTGCCAGCAGCCCCCCCAAGACAGGGGGTGGTACAGATACGCAGTATTTT.